This entry is about one T cell receptor (beta chain). J was trimmed by 10 bases and V by 1 base; bases with no gene match: 7. This CDR3 is 13 amino acids long. From germline, CDR1 is SGHDN and CDR2 FVKESK. Generated by immunoSEQ multiplex PCR, the TCRdb table keeps only in-frame clones and is missing some. Of 100,000 or so clones listed, about 91% are singletons. The data are from a study of T cell changes during pregnancy in multiple sclerosis. The TCR originated in a female donor with multiple sclerosis, enrolled in a pregnancy study. The rearrangement joins TRBV14 to TRBJ2-7; 7 nucleotides line up with TRBD2. Sequences were derived from peripheral blood, sampled in the second trimester of pregnancy. The CDR3 is CASSQAGGQTQYF. The CDR3 region has the DNA TGTGCCAGCAGCCAAGCGGGGGGTCAGACTCAGTACTTC.